These 29 T cell receptor beta chains were sequenced from one sample in a study of T cell responses to AZD1222 COVID-19 vaccine. Only in-frame clones appear in the TCRdb table, and some are missing; sequencing was by immunoSEQ multiplex PCR. The sample shows about 99,000 clones, roughly 87% of them seen only once. The specimen was peripheral blood, collected on day 0 of AZD1222 vaccination. These receptors all stem from an adult in good health.

In its sample, this clone was seen a few times. The V gene is TRBV7-2, the J gene TRBJ2-2, with 8 bases fitting TRBD1. In germline, CDR1 is SGHTA, CDR2 FQGNSA. Trimming at V came to 5 bases and at J to 7 bases, leaving 9 bases not matched to a gene. This CDR3 comprises 15 residues. The CDR3 nucleotides are TGTGCCAGCAGCCCACCAGGGGGCTATGGCGGGGAGCTGTTTTTT. This encodes CASSPPGGYGGELFF. Combining the CDR3 with reference TRBV7-2 and TRBJ2-2 gives the whole variable domain GAGVSQSPSNKVTEKGKDVELRCDPISGHTALYWYRQSLGQGLEFLIYFQGNSAPDKSGLPSDRFSAERTGGSVSTLTIQRTQQEDSAVYLCASSPPGGYGGELFFGEGSRLTVL.

The chain employs TRBV10-1 and TRBJ1-5, with D perhaps TRBD1 (5 bases). The CDR3 has 20 amino acids. Trimming shortened V by 2 bases and J by 0 bases, and 23 bases separated the two germline ends. Germline values: CDR1 WNHNN, CDR2 SYGVQD (reference sequence). CDR3 residues: CASSETPPPGTTYSNQPQHF. The CDR3 region has the DNA TGCGCCAGCAGTGAGACTCCGCCTCCCGGGACCACTTATAGCAATCAGCCCCAGCATTTT.

As concerns this clone: An end of the junction does not agree with germline; a read error may underlie this. The J gene is TRBJ2-1, the V gene TRBV5-1, with a tentative D call TRBD2 (6 bases). The CDR3 covers 11 residues. CDR1 SGHRS and CDR2 YFSETQ come from the germline V gene. As DNA, the CDR3 is TGTGCCAGCTTGGGGGGCAATGAGCAGTTCTTC. It specifies CASLGGNEQFF.

This chain links TRBV11-1 with TRBJ2-7; unclear D gene. Germline CDR1 and CDR2: SGHAT and FQDESV (reference sequence). The germline V and J ends were trimmed by 0 bases and 2 bases, with 11 bases remaining between them. The CDR3 totals 15 residues. Here the CDR3 reads CASSLASGSPYEQYF. In nucleotides, the CDR3 is TGTGCCAGCAGCTTAGCGTCGGGCAGCCCCTACGAGCAGTACTTC.

The rearrangement links TRBV4-3 to TRBJ1-6; perhaps TRBD1 as D (5 bases). The CDR3 spans 14 residues. Trimming cost V 0 bases and J 9 bases, with 9 bases left between them. Looked up from germline, CDR1 is LGHNA and CDR2 is YSLEER. The CDR3 DNA reads TGCGCCAGCAGCCAAGATTTGGGGCGTTCACCCCTCCACTTT. Translating gives CASSQDLGRSPLHF.

The chain links TRBV4-1 to TRBJ1-3; D gene ambiguous. The CDR3 consists of 18 residues. V lost 2 bases, J lost 0 bases, and 17 bases lay in between. Germline lookup yields CDR1 MGHRA and CDR2 YSYEKL. DNA of the CDR3: TGCGCCAGCAGCCAAACCACCGCACATCCAGGCTCTGGAAACACCATATATTTT. Translated, it gives CASSQTTAHPGSGNTIYF.

The chain employs TRBV19 and TRBJ1-2, with D hard to call. Germline-derived CDR1 and CDR2 are LNHDA and SQIVND (reference sequence). Trimming pared 4 bases from V and 2 bases from J, leaving 11 bases between. This CDR3 comprises 14 residues. The CDR3 loop is CASSRGTGNYGYTF. The CDR3 coding sequence is TGTGCCAGTAGTAGGGGAACGGGAAACTATGGCTACACCTTC.

This chain joins TRBV19 and TRBJ2-1, with 8 nucleotides matching TRBD1. The CDR3 sequence is 17 residues long. Germline loops: CDR1 LNHDA, CDR2 SQIVND (reference sequence). V dropped 2 bases and J dropped 2; count of bases not matched to a gene: 8. CDR3 coding DNA: TGTGCCAGTAGTATAATTCTGGACAGGGTAACCTACAATGAGCAGTTCTTC. It yields the protein CASSIILDRVTYNEQFF.

About this clone itself: The germline gene is not matched at one end of the junction; a read error may be the cause. The chain carries TRBV5-1 and TRBJ2-3, with 9 bases that match TRBD2. The CDR3 covers 15 residues. Germline V lookup: CDR1 SGHRS, CDR2 YFSETQ. DNA of the CDR3: TGTGCCAGCAGCCCCGAGGCGGGAGGGCCGGATACGCAGTATTTT. Residues: CASSPEAGGPDTQYF.

The chain uses TRBV15 and TRBJ1-5, with TRBD1 as a possible D gene (6 bases). Trimming shortened V by 0 bases and J by 1 base, and 7 bases separated the two germline ends. The CDR3 is made up of 15 amino acids. Germline-derived CDR1 and CDR2 are LNHNV and YYDKDF (reference sequence). CDR3 bases: TGTGCCACCAGCAGAGACAGGGGAAGCAATCAGCCCCAGCATTTT. Amino acid sequence: CATSRDRGSNQPQHF.

The V gene is TRBV6-5, the J gene TRBJ2-7, with D possibly matching TRBD1 (6 bases). The CDR3 is 12 amino acids. V lost 6 bases and J 3 bases, leaving 9 bases between the germline ends. Germline V CDR1 and CDR2: MNHEY, SVGAGI. In nucleotides, the CDR3 is TGTGCCAGCAGAAGGACAGTCTACGAGCAGTACGTC. It codes for CASRRTVYEQYV.

The J gene is TRBJ1-2, the V gene TRBV4-2; a possible D gene is TRBD1 (6 bases). Germline CDR1 reads LGHNA; CDR2 reads YNFKEQ. The CDR3 length is 16 residues. The V and J ends lost 6 bases and 6 bases respectively, with 23 bases between them. The DNA for the CDR3 is TGTGCCAGCAGTCAAATGGGAAAAGGGGGGAGGCATGGCTACACCTTC. Translating gives CASSQMGKGGRHGYTF.

The chain joins TRBV6-4 to TRBJ2-3; 7 bases align to TRBD2. V was pared by 4 bases and J by 1 base, with 5 bases of the junction left unmatched. The CDR3 is 15 residues long. Germline CDR1 and CDR2: MRHNA and SNTAGT. CDR3: CASSASAGRTDTQYF. In DNA form, the CDR3 reads TGTGCCAGCAGTGCATCAGCGGGACGCACAGATACGCAGTATTTT.

Regarding this clone: At one of its ends the junction is not consistent with the germline gene, which may arise from a read error. This chain uses TRBV2 with TRBJ1-3, with D unresolved. This CDR3 comprises 11 residues. CDR1 is SNHLY, CDR2 FYNNEI, per germline. This chain's CDR3 is CASREGRTIYF. The CDR3 DNA follows: TGTGCCAGCAGAGAAGGGAGGACCATATATTTT.

The chain employs TRBV19 and TRBJ2-2; 7 bases match TRBD2. The V gene's germline CDR1 is LNHDA and CDR2 SQIVND (reference sequence). The CDR3 runs to 13 residues. Losses at the gene ends were 9 bases for V and 7 bases for J; bases not matched to a gene: 8. This CDR3 is CASKMREGGELFF. The CDR3 DNA reads as TGTGCCAGCAAGATGAGGGAGGGCGGGGAGCTGTTTTTT.

This clone has only a few counts. This chain uses TRBV12-5 with TRBJ1-5; the match to TRBD1 covers 7 bases. V lost 1 base and J lost 2; bases outside the gene matches: 5. Germline V lookup: CDR1 LGHNT, CDR2 FRNRAP. The length of the CDR3 is 16 residues. The CDR3 DNA is TGTGCTAGTGGTTTGGAGACAGGGACGGGCAATCAGCCCCAGCATTTT. Translation gives CASGLETGTGNQPQHF.

In its sample, this clone was seen a few times. J is TRBJ2-1 and V is TRBV6-2 or TRBV6-3; 7 positions match TRBD1. There are 14 residues in the CDR3. Germline-derived CDR1 and CDR2 are MNHEY and SVGEGT. The J segment lost 5 bases and the V segment lost 4 bases, leaving 5 bases of the junction unmatched. The CDR3 spells CASSLQGPNNEQFF. The CDR3 DNA reads TGTGCCAGCAGTTTACAGGGGCCGAACAATGAGCAGTTCTTC.

The chain links TRBV6-6 to TRBJ1-4, with D tentatively TRBD1 (5 bases). The CDR3 is 15 residues long. Germline CDR1 reads MNHNY; CDR2 reads SVGAGI (reference sequence). V was trimmed by 1 base and J by 2 bases, leaving 8 bases between them. CDR3 residues: CASSYFRETNEKLFF. The CDR3 nucleotides are TGTGCCAGCAGTTACTTCAGGGAGACTAATGAAAAACTGTTTTTT.

This clone has a handful of counts. The J gene is TRBJ1-4, the V gene TRBV29-1, with 8 bases fitting TRBD1. The V and J ends lost 7 bases and 7 bases, in that order; junction bases with no gene match: 5. This CDR3 has 12 residues. The germline gives CDR1 SQVTM, CDR2 ANQGSEA. CDR3 DNA sequence: TGCAGCGCCACCGGGACAGGTGAAAAACTGTTTTTT. Protein: CSATGTGEKLFF.

This chain uses TRBV7-2 with TRBJ1-1, with D possibly TRBD1 on 5 matching bases. The germline gives CDR1 SGHTA, CDR2 FQGNSA. Trimming shortened V by 3 bases and J by 7 bases, and 24 bases separated the two germline ends. The CDR3 extends over 17 amino acids. CDR3 bases: TGTGCCAGCAGCTTTCGCCGTCCGGGAGGGACCTACATTGAAGCTTTCTTT. As protein: CASSFRRPGGTYIEAFF. The full variable domain, its missing parts supplied by reference TRBV7-2 and TRBJ1-1, is GAGVSQSPSNKVTEKGKDVELRCDPISGHTALYWYRQSLGQGLEFLIYFQGNSAPDKSGLPSDRFSAERTGGSVSTLTIQRTQQEDSAVYLCASSFRRPGGTYIEAFFGQGTRLTVV.

Here the CDR3 DNA reads TGTGCCAGCAGCCCCCCCAGGGGGGATGAGCAGTTCTTC. It codes for CASSPPRGDEQFF. This chain uses TRBV5-4 with TRBJ2-1; perhaps TRBD1 as D (7 bases). Germline-derived CDR1 and CDR2 are SGHNT and YYREEE (reference sequence). The CDR3 runs to 13 residues. V shed 4 bases and J shed 8 bases, with 13 bases lying between them.

The chain employs TRBV2 and TRBJ2-4; TRBD2 agrees at 15 bases. Germline loops: CDR1 SNHLY, CDR2 FYNNEI. The CDR3 is 19 residues long. With 3 bases clipped from V and 8 bases from J, the junction kept 14 bases outside the gene matches. This CDR3 is CASSDPPLGTSGGRDIQYF. The CDR3 region has the DNA TGTGCCAGCAGTGATCCCCCCCTGGGGACTAGCGGGGGGAGGGACATTCAGTACTTC.

CDR3 in amino acids: CASSTGDGAFNSPLHF. The CDR3 DNA reads as TGTGCCAGCAGCACCGGGGACGGAGCATTTAATTCACCCCTCCACTTT. The chain is built from TRBV5-4 and TRBJ1-6; D may be TRBD1 (5 bases). In germline, CDR1 is SGHNT, CDR2 YYREEE (reference sequence). This CDR3 has 16 residues. The germline V and J ends were trimmed by 4 bases and 6 bases, with 17 bases remaining between them.

The V call is TRBV6-4, the J call TRBJ1-6; tentative D call: TRBD1 (6 bases). V was shortened by 6 bases and J by 7 bases, with 16 bases between the two germline ends. The CDR3 is made up of 15 amino acids. Germline CDR1 and CDR2: MRHNA and SNTAGT. The CDR3 DNA follows: TGTGCCAGCAGCGAGACGTGGGGGGCGAATTCACCCCTCCACTTT. Translating gives CASSETWGANSPLHF.

CDR3 amino acids: CASSGGSSNQPQHF. CDR3 DNA: TGTGCCAGTAGTGGGGGGAGTAGCAATCAGCCCCAGCATTTT. J is TRBJ1-5 and V is TRBV19; a weak D match, TRBD1 (5 bases). Trimming left V 5 bases short and J 0 bases short, with 8 bases between. Germline V gene sequence: CDR1 LNHDA, CDR2 SQIVND (reference sequence). CDR3 length: 14 residues.

The rearrangement joins TRBV10-2 to TRBJ1-2; D might be TRBD1 (5 bases). Trimming took 6 bases from V and 4 from J, leaving 9 bases between them. The germline CDR1 and CDR2 sequences are WSHSY and SAAADI. This CDR3 spans 12 amino acids. CDR3: CASSGGFYGYTF. The CDR3 nucleotides are TGCGCCAGCAGCGGGGGTTTCTATGGCTACACCTTC.

The chain employs TRBV6-1 and TRBJ2-1, with 8 bases that match TRBD2. The CDR3 contains 15 residues. V lost 1 base, J lost 5 bases, and 4 bases stayed unmatched. Germline V gene sequence: CDR1 MNHNS, CDR2 SASEGT. CDR3 sequence: CASSEDGGAHNEQFF. The CDR3 DNA follows: TGTGCCAGCAGTGAAGACGGGGGGGCTCACAATGAGCAGTTCTTC.

This chain connects TRBV5-1 to TRBJ2-3, with a possible D match to TRBD2 (5 bases). Trimming stripped 0 bases from V and 4 bases from J, with 9 bases between. The germline gives CDR1 SGHRS, CDR2 YFSETQ. The CDR3 runs 14 residues. CDR3 sequence: CASSLVLDPDTQYF. The CDR3 coding sequence is TGCGCCAGCAGCTTGGTACTAGATCCAGATACGCAGTATTTT.

The gene calls are TRBV3-1 (or the pseudogene TRBV3-2) and TRBJ1-2; the D gene is possibly TRBD1 (5 bases). CDR3 size: 15 residues. Germline CDR1 is LGHDT and CDR2 is YNNKEL (reference sequence). Trimming took 4 bases from V and 0 from J, leaving 12 bases between them. The CDR3 region has the DNA TGTGCCAGCAGCCCCGGACACACCACTAACTATGGCTACACCTTC. This sequence encodes CASSPGHTTNYGYTF.